This T cell receptor (beta chain) was captured in a study of identifying expanded T cells in peripheral blood. The germline V gene encodes CDR1 SGHTA and CDR2 FQGNSA. This CDR3 spans 14 amino acids. With 4 bases removed from V and 6 bases from J, the gap between germline ends came to 16 bases. Profiled with immunoSEQ multiplex PCR; TCRdb holds only in-frame clones, not every one. The sample lists approximately 91,000 clones, about 87% occurring once. The TCR sequence derives from a person between 18 and 69 years old in good health. V and J are TRBV7-2 and TRBJ2-7; D is unresolved. The sample taken for sequencing was blood. The CDR3, as DNA: TGTGCCAGCAGCTCTCTACTCACTACTGGCGAGCAGTACTTC. Its protein product is CASSSLLTTGEQYF. The full variable domain, rest sourced from reference TRBV7-2 and TRBJ2-7, is GAGVSQSPSNKVTEKGKDVELRCDPISGHTALYWYRQSLGQGLEFLIYFQGNSAPDKSGLPSDRFSAERTGGSVSTLTIQRTQQEDSAVYLCASSSLLTTGEQYFGPGTRLTVT.